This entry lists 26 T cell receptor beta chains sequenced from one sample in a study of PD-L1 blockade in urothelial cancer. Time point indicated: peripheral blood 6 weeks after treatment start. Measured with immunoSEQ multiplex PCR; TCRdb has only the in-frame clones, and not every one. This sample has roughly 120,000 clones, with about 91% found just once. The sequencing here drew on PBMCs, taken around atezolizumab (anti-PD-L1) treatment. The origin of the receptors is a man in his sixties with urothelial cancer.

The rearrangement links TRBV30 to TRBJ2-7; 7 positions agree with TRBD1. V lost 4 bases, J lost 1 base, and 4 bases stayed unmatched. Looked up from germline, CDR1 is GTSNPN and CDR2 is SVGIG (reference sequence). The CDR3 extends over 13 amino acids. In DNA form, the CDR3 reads TGTGCCTGGAAACAGGGGAAGTCCTACGAGCAGTACTTC. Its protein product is CAWKQGKSYEQYF.

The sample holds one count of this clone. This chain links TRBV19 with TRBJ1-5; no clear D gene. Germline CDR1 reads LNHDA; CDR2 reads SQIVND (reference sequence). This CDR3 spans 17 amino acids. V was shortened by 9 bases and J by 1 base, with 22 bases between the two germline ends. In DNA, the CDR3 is TGTGCCAGCAGGACCCTCGAGGGTTTGTCAAGCAATCAGCCCCAGCATTTT. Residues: CASRTLEGLSSNQPQHF.

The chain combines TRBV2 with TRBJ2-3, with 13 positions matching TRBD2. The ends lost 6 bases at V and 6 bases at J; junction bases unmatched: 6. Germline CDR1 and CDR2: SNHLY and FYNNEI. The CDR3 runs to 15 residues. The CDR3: CASRATSGGFDTQYF. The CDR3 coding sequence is TGTGCCAGCAGAGCGACTAGCGGGGGGTTTGATACGCAGTATTTT.

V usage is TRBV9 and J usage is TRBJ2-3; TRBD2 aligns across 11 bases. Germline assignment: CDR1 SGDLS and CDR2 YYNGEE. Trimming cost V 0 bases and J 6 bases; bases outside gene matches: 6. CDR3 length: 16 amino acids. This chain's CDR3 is CASSVAPGTSGDTQYF. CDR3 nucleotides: TGTGCCAGCAGCGTAGCCCCAGGGACTAGCGGTGATACGCAGTATTTT.

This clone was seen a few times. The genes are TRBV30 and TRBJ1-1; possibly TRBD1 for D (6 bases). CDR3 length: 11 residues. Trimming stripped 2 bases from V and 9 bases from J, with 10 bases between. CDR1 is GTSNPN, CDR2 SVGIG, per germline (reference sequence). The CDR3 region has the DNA TGTGCCTGGAGTCCGACAGGTAAAGCTTTCTTT. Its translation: CAWSPTGKAFF.

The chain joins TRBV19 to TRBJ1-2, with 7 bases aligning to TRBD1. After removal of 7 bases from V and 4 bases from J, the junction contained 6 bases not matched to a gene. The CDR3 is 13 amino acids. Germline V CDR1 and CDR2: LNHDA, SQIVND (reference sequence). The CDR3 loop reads CASTLDRSYGYTF. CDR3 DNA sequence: TGTGCCAGTACCCTGGACAGGTCCTATGGCTACACCTTC.

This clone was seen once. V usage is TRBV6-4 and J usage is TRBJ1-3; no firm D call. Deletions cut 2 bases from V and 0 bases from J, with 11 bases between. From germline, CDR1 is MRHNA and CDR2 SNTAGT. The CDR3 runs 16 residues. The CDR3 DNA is TGTGCCAGCAGTGACCTAATCCCGATCTCTGGAAACACCATATATTTT. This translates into CASSDLIPISGNTIYF.

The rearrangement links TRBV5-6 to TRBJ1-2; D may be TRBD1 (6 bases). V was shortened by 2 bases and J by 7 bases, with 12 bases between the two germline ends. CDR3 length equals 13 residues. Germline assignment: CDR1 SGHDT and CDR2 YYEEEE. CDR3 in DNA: TGTGCCAGCAGCTTCAGGGGCGGGGGTGGCTACACCTTC. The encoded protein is CASSFRGGGGYTF.

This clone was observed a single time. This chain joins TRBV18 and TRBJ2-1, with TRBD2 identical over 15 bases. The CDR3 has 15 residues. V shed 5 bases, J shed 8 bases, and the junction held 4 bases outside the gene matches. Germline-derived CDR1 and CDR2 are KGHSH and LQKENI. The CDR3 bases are TGTGCCAGCTCAAAAAGGACTAGCGGGGGGGATGAGCAGTTCTTC. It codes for CASSKRTSGGDEQFF.

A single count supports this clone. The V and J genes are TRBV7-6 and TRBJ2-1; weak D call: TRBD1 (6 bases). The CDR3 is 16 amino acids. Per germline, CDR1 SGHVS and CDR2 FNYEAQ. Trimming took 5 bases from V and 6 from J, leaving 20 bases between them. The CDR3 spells CASSLQEGVTGNEQFF. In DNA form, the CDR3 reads TGTGCCAGCAGCCTACAAGAGGGGGTAACAGGCAATGAGCAGTTCTTC.

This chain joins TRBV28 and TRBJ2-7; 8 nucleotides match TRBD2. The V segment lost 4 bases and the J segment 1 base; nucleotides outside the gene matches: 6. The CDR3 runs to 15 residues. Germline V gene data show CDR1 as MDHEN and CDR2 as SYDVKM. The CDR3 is CASSSSAGGSYEQYF. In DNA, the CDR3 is TGTGCCAGCAGTTCGAGCGCGGGAGGTTCCTACGAGCAGTACTTC.

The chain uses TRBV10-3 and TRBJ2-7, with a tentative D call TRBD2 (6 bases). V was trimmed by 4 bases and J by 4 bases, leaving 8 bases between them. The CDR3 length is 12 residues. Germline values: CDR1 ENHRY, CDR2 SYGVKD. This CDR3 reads CAISGGEYEQYF. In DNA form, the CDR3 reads TGTGCCATCAGTGGGGGGGAATACGAGCAGTACTTC.

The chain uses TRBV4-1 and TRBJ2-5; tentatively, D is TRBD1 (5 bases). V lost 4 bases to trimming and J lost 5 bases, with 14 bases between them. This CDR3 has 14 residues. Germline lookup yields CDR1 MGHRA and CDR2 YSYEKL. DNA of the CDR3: TGCGCCAGCAGCCCTCGTGGAAAGGGGGAGACCCAGTACTTC. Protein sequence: CASSPRGKGETQYF.

CDR3 nucleotide sequence: TGTGCCACCAGCAGAGATCGGCTAGCGGGAGTCGAGCAGTACTTC. Translated: CATSRDRLAGVEQYF. The chain couples TRBV15 to TRBJ2-7; TRBD2 matches 10 bases. The ends lost 0 bases at V and 6 bases at J; junction bases unmatched: 5. The germline CDR1 and CDR2 sequences are LNHNV and YYDKDF (reference sequence). The CDR3 length is 15 residues.

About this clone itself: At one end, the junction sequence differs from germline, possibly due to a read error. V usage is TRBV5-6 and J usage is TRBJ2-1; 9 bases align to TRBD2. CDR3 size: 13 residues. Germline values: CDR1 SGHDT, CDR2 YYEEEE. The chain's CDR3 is CASSLSGGLATIF. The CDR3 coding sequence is TGTGCCAGCAGCTTGTCAGGGGGACTAGCTACAATCTTC.

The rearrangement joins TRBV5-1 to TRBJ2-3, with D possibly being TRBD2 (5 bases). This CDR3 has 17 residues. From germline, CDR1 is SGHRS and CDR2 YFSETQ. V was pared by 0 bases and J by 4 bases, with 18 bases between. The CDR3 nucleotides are TGCGCCAGCAGCTTGGGGAATCTGGGGAGAATCGCAGATACGCAGTATTTT. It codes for CASSLGNLGRIADTQYF.

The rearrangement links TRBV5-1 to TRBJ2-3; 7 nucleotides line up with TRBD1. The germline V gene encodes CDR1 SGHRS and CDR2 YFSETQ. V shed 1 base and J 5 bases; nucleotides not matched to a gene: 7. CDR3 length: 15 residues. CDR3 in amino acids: CASSLTGTGEDTQYF. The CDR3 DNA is TGCGCCAGCAGCTTGACCGGCACAGGGGAAGATACGCAGTATTTT.

In DNA, the CDR3 is TGTGCCAGCAGCTCGGGACAGCTTAATCAGCCCCAGCATTTT. Residues: CASSSGQLNQPQHF. This chain connects TRBV7-2 to TRBJ1-5, with TRBD1 matching over 7 bases. The CDR3 totals 14 residues. Per germline, CDR1 SGHTA and CDR2 FQGNSA. Unmatched junction bases numbered 4, after V lost 4 bases and J lost 4 bases.

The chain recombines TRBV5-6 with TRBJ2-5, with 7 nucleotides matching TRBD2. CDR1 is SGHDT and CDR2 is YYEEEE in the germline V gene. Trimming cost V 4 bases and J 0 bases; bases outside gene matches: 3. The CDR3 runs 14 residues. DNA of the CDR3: TGTGCCAGCAGCCCGCGGGGGTACCAAGAGACCCAGTACTTC. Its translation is CASSPRGYQETQYF.

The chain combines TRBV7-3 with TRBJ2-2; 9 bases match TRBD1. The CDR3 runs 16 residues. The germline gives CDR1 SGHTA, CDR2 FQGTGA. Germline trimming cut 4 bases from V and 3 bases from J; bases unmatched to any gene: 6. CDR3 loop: CASSSTGGADTGELFF. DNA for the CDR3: TGTGCCAGCAGCTCGACAGGGGGTGCGGACACCGGGGAGCTGTTTTTT.

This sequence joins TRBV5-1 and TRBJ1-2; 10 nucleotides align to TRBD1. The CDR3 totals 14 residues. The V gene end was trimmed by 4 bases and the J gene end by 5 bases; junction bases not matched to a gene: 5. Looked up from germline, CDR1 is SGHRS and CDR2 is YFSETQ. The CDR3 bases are TGCGCCAGCAGCCGGGACAGGGGAACTTATGGCTACACCTTC. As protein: CASSRDRGTYGYTF.

CDR3 DNA sequence: TGTGCCAGCAGTAGGAAAATAGCGGGTGGCCTTTACAATGAGCAGTTCTTC. It translates to CASSRKIAGGLYNEQFF. The rearrangement joins TRBV27 to TRBJ2-1; TRBD2 matches 7 bases. Germline assignment: CDR1 MNHEY and CDR2 SMNVEV (reference sequence). This CDR3 spans 17 amino acids. After removal of 5 bases from V and 4 bases from J, the junction contained 14 bases not matched to a gene.

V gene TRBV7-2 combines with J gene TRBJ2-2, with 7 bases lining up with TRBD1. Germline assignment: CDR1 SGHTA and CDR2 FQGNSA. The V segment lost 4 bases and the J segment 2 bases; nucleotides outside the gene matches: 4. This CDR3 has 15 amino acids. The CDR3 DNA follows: TGTGCCAGCAGCTGGGGACAGCCCAACACCGGGGAGCTGTTTTTT. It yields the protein CASSWGQPNTGELFF.

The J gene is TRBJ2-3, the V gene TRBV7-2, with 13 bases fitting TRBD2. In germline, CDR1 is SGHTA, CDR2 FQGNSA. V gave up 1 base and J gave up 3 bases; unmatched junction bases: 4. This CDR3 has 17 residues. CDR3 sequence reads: CASSLVGTSGVTDTQYF. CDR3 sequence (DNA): TGTGCCAGCAGCTTAGTAGGGACTAGCGGGGTGACAGATACGCAGTATTTT.

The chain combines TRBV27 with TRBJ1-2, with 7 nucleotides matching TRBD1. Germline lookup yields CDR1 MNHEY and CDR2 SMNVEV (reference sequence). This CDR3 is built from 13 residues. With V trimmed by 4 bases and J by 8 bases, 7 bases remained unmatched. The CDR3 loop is CASSSYRGRGYTF. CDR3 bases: TGTGCCAGCAGTTCATACAGGGGACGGGGCTACACCTTC.

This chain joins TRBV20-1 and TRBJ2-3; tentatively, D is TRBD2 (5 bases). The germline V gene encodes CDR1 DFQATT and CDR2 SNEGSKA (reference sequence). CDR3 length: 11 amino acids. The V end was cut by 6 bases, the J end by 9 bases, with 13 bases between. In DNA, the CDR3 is TGCAGTGCGATGGAGGCACCAACGCAGTATTTT. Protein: CSAMEAPTQYF.